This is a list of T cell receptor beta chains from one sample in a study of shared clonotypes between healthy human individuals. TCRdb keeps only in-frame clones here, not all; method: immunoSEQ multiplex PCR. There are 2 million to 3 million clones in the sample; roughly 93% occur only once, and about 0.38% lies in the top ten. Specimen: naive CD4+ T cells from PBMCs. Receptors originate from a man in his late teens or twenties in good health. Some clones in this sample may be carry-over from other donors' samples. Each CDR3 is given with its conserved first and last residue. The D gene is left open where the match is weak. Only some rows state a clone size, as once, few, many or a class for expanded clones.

CDR3 DNA: TGTGCCAGCAGCGTAGGCTGGGTGGGTGAAAAACTGTTTTTT
CDR3 protein: CASSVGWVGEKLFF
clone size: -
V gene: TRBV9
J gene: TRBJ1-4
D gene: -

CDR3 DNA: TGTGCCAGCAGTGGAGGCCTTTATAACAGCCTAGGGGGCTACACCTTC
CDR3 protein: CASSGGLYNSLGGYTF
clone size: -
V gene: TRBV25-1
J gene: TRBJ1-2
D gene: -

CDR3 DNA: TGCGCCAGCAGGGGAGGACTGAACACTGAAGCTTTCTTT
CDR3 protein: CASRGGLNTEAFF
clone size: -
V gene: TRBV10-1
J gene: TRBJ1-1
D gene: -

CDR3 DNA: TGCGCCAGCAGACAGACGTACAGGGGCGCCGGAAACACCATATATTTT
CDR3 protein: CASRQTYRGAGNTIYF
clone size: -
V gene: TRBV5-1
J gene: TRBJ1-3
D gene: TRBD1

CDR3 DNA: TGTGCCAGCAGTGGAGAAAGTGAGCAGTTCTTC
CDR3 protein: CASSGESEQFF
clone size: -
V gene: TRBV2
J gene: TRBJ2-1
D gene: -

CDR3 DNA: TGTGCCAGCAGCTTATGGGGCGTGTCGGGGAACACCATATATTTT
CDR3 protein: CASSLWGVSGNTIYF
clone size: -
V gene: TRBV7-9
J gene: TRBJ1-3
D gene: -

CDR3 DNA: TGCAGCGTTGAAAGGCTGGCAAGGTACGAGCAGTACTTC
CDR3 protein: CSVERLARYEQYF
clone size: -
V gene: TRBV29-1
J gene: TRBJ2-7
D gene: -

CDR3 DNA: TGTGCCAGCAGTGGGGGCGGGAGGGCCGGTGGGACCCAGTACTTC
CDR3 protein: CASSGGGRAGGTQYF
clone size: -
V gene: TRBV2
J gene: TRBJ2-5
D gene: TRBD2

CDR3 DNA: TGTGCCAGCAGTTTTGACCTAGCGGGGACCAATGAGCAGTTCTTC
CDR3 protein: CASSFDLAGTNEQFF
clone size: -
V gene: TRBV28
J gene: TRBJ2-1
D gene: TRBD2

CDR3 DNA: TGTGCCAGCAGTGAAGGGGTTGGGGGTCAGCCCCAGCATTTT
CDR3 protein: CASSEGVGGQPQHF
clone size: -
V gene: TRBV2
J gene: TRBJ1-5
D gene: -

CDR3 DNA: TGCGCCAGCAGCTACGGACTGATCCCTGTGGACGAGCAGTACTTC
CDR3 protein: CASSYGLIPVDEQYF
clone size: -
V gene: TRBV5-1
J gene: TRBJ2-7
D gene: -

CDR3 DNA: TGTGCCAGCAGTCGCGTGGACAGGGCTGAAGCTTTCTTT
CDR3 protein: CASSRVDRAEAFF
clone size: once
V gene: TRBV28
J gene: TRBJ1-1
D gene: TRBD1

CDR3 DNA: TGTGCCAGCAGCGCAACAGGGGGCTCTACTGAAGCTTTCTTT
CDR3 protein: CASSATGGSTEAFF
clone size: -
V gene: TRBV9
J gene: TRBJ1-1
D gene: TRBD1

CDR3 DNA: TGTGCCAGCAGTTCGCGGGGGTTGGAGCAGTACTTC
CDR3 protein: CASSSRGLEQYF
clone size: -
V gene: TRBV28
J gene: TRBJ2-7
D gene: TRBD2

CDR3 DNA: TGCGCCAGCAGCTTTCCGCTAGCGGGAGTAAGGGATACGCAGTATTTT
CDR3 protein: CASSFPLAGVRDTQYF
clone size: -
V gene: TRBV5-1
J gene: TRBJ2-3
D gene: TRBD2

CDR3 DNA: TGTGCCAGCACGGGTTTACGGGAGACCCAGTACTTC
CDR3 protein: CASTGLRETQYF
clone size: -
V gene: TRBV6-1
J gene: TRBJ2-5
D gene: -